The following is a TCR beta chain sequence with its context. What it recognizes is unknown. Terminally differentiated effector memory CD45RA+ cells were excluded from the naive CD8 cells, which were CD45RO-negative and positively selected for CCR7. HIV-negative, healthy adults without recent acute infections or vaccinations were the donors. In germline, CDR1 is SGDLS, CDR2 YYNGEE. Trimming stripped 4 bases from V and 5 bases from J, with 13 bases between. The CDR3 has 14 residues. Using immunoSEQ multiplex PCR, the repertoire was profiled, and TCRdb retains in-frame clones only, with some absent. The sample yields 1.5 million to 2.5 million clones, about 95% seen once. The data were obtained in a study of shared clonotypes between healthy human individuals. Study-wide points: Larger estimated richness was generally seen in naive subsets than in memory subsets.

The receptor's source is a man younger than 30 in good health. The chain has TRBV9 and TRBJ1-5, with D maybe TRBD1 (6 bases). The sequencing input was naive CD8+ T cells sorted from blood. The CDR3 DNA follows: TGTGCCAGCAGCCCACACAGGGAAGATCAGCCCCAGCATTTT. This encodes CASSPHREDQPQHF.